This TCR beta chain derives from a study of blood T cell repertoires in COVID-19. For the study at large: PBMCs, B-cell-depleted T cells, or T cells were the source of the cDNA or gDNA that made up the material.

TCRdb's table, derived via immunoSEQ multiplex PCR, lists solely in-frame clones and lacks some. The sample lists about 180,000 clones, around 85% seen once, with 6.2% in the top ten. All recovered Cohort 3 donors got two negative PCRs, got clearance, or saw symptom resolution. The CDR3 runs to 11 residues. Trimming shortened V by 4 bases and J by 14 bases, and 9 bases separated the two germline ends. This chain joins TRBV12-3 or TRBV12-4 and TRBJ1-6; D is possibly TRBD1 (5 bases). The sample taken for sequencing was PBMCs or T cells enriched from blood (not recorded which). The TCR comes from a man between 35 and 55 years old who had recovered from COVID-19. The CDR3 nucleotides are TGTGCCAGCAGTTCTAGGACAACCCTCCACTTT. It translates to CASSSRTTLHF.